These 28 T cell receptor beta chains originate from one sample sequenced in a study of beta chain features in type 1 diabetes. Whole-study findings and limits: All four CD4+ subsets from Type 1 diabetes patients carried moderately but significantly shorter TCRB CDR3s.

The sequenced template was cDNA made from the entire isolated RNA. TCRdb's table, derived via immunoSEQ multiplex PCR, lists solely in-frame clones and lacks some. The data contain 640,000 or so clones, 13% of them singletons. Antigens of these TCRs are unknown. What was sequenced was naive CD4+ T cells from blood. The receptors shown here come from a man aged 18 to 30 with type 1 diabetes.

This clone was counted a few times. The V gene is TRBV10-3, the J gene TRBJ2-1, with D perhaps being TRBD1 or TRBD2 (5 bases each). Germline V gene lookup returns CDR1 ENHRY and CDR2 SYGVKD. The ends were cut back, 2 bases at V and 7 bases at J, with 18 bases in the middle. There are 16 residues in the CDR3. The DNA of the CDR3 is TGTGCCATCAGTGAGATCCCAGGGAGTCTGGGGAATGAGCAGTTCTTC. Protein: CAISEIPGSLGNEQFF.

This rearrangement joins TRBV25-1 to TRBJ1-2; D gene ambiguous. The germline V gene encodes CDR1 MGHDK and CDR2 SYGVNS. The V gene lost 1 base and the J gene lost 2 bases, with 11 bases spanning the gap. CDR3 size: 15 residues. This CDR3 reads CASSESGIINYGYTF. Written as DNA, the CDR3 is TGTGCCAGCAGTGAATCCGGGATCATAAACTATGGCTACACCTTC.

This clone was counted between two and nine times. CDR3 nucleotide sequence: TGTGCCAGCAGTCCCCGACCCCCGGACAGGGGCGTTTATGGCTACACCTTC. Protein product: CASSPRPPDRGVYGYTF. This sequence joins TRBV27 and TRBJ1-2; TRBD1 aligns across 9 bases. The J segment lost 5 bases and the V segment lost 5 bases, leaving 15 bases of the junction unmatched. The CDR3 is made up of 17 amino acids. Germline assignment: CDR1 MNHEY and CDR2 SMNVEV (reference sequence).

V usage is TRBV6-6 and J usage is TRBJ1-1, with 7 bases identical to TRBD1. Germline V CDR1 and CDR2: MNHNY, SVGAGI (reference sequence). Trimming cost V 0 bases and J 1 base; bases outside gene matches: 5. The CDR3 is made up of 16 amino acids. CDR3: CASSYSWTGPNTEAFF. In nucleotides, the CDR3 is TGTGCCAGCAGTTACTCTTGGACAGGACCGAACACTGAAGCTTTCTTT.

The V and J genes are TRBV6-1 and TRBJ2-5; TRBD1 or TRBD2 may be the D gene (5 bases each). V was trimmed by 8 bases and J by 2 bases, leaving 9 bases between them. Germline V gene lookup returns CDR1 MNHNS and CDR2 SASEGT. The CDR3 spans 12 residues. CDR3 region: CASVGPQETQYF. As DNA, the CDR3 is TGTGCCAGCGTGGGACCTCAAGAGACCCAGTACTTC.

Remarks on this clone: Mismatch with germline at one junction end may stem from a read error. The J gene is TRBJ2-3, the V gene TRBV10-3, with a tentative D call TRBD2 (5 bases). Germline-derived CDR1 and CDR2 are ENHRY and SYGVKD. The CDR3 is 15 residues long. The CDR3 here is CASSYLPGSTDTQYF. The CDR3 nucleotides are TGTGCCAGCAGTTACTTACCGGGAAGCACAGATACGCAGTATTTT.

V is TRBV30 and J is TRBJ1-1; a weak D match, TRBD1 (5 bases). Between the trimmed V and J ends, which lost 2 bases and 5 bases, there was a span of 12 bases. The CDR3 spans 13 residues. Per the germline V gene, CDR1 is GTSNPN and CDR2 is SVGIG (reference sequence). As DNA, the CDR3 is TGTGCCTGGAGTAGGCAGGGTGAAACTGAAGCTTTCTTT. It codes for CAWSRQGETEAFF. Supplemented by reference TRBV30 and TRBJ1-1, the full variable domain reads SQTIHQWPATLVQPVGSPLSLECTVEGTSNPNLYWYRQAAGRGLQLLFYSVGIGQISSEVPQNLSASRPQDRQFILSSKKLLLSDSGFYLCAWSRQGETEAFFGQGTRLTVV.

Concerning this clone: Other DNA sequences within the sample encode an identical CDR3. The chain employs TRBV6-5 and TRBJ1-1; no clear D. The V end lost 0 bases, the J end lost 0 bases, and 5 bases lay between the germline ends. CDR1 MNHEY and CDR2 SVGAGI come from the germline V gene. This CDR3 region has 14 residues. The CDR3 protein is CASSYSGMNTEAFF. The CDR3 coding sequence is TGTGCCAGCAGTTACTCGGGCATGAACACTGAAGCTTTCTTT.

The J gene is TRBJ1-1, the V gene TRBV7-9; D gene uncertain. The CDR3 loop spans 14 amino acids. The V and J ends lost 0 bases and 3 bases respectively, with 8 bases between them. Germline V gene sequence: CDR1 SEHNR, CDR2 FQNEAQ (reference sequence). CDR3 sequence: CASSLAGRDTEAFF. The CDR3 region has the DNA TGTGCCAGCAGCTTAGCAGGGCGGGACACTGAAGCTTTCTTT.

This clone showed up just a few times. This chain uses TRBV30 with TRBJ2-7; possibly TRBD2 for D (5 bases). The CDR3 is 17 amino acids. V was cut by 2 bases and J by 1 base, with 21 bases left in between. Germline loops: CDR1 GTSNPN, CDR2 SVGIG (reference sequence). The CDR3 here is CAWSSAKTLGISYEQYF. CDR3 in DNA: TGTGCCTGGAGTTCAGCAAAAACCCTCGGGATATCCTACGAGCAGTACTTC.

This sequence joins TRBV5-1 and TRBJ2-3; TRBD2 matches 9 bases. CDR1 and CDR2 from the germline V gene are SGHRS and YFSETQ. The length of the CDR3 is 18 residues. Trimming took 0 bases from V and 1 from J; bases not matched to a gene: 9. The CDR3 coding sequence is TGCGCCAGCAGCTTGGGAGAGGGACTAGCAGGCGGCACAGATACGCAGTATTTT. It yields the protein CASSLGEGLAGGTDTQYF.

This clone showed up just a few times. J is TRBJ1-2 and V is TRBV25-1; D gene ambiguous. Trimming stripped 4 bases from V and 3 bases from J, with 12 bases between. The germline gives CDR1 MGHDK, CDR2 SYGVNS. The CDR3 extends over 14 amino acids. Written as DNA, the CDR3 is TGTGCCAGCAGTGGAATTTTTGGTGACTATGGCTACACCTTC. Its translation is CASSGIFGDYGYTF.

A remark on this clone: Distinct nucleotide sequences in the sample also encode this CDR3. The CDR3: CASSPSQETQYF. In nucleotides, the CDR3 is TGCGCCAGCAGCCCCTCCCAAGAGACCCAGTACTTC. This chain joins TRBV5-1 and TRBJ2-5, with D unresolved. The germline CDR1 and CDR2 sequences are SGHRS and YFSETQ. The CDR3 sequence is 12 residues long. Between the trimmed V and J ends, which lost 4 bases and 1 base, there was a span of 5 bases.

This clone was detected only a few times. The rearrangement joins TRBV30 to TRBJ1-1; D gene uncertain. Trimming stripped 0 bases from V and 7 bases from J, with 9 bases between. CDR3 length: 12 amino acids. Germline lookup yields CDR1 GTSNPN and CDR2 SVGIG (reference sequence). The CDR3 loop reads CAWSVSRFEAFF. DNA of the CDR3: TGTGCCTGGAGTGTATCACGGTTTGAAGCTTTCTTT.

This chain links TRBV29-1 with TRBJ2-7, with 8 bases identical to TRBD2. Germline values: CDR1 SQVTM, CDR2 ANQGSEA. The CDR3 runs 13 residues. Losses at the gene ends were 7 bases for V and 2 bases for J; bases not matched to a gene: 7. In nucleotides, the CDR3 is TGCAGCGGTCTCGGGGGGGAGACCTACGAGCAGTACTTC. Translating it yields CSGLGGETYEQYF.

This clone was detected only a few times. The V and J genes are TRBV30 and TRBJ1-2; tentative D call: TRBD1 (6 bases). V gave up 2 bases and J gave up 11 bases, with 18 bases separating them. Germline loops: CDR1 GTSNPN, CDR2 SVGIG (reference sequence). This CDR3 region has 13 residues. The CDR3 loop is CAWSPGHRAVYTF. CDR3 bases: TGTGCCTGGAGTCCGGGACATAGGGCGGTGTACACCTTC.

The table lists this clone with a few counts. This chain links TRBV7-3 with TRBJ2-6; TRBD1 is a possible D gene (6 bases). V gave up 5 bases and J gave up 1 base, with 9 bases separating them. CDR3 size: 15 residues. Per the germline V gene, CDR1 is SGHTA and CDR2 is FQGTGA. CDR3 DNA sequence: TGTGCCAGCAGCGTCACAGGGTCTGGGGCCAACGTCCTGACTTTC. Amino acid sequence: CASSVTGSGANVLTF. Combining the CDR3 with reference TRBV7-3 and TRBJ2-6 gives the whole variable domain GAGVSQTPSNKVTEKGKYVELRCDPISGHTALYWYRQSLGQGPEFLIYFQGTGAADDSGLPNDRFFAVRPEGSVSTLKIQRTERGDSAVYLCASSVTGSGANVLTFGAGSRLTVL.

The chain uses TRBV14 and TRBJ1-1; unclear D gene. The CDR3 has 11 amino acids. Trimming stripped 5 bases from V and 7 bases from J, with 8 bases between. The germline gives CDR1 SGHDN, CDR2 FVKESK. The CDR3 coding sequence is TGTGCCAGCAGCGGGCAGGTTGAAGCTTTCTTT. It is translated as CASSGQVEAFF.

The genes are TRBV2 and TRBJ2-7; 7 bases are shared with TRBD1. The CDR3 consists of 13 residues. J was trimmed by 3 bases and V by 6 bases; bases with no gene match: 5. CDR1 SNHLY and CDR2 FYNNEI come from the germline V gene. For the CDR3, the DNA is TGTGCCAGCAGATTACAGGGGATCTACGAGCAGTACTTC. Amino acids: CASRLQGIYEQYF.

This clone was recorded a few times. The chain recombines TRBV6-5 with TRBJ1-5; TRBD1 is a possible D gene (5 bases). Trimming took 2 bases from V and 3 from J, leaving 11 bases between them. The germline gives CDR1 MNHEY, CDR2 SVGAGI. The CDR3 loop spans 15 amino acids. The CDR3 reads CASSYGRENNQPQHF. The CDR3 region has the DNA TGTGCCAGCAGTTACGGCAGGGAGAACAATCAGCCCCAGCATTTT.

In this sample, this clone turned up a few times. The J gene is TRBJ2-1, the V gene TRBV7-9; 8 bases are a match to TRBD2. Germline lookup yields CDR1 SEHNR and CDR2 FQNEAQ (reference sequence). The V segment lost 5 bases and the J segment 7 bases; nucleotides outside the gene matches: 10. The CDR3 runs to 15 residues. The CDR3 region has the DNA TGTGCCAGCAGCCCCCCTCGCGGGGGGCGAAATGAGCAGTTCTTC. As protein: CASSPPRGGRNEQFF. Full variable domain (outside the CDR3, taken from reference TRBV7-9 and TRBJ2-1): DTGVSQNPRHKITKRGQNVTFRCDPISEHNRLYWYRQTLGQGPEFLTYFQNEAQLEKSRLLSDRFSAERPKGSFSTLEIQRTEQGDSAMYLCASSPPRGGRNEQFFGPGTRLTVL.

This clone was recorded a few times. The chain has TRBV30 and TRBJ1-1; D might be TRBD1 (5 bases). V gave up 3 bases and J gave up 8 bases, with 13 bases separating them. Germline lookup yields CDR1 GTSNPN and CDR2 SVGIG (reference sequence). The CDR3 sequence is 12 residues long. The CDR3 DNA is TGTGCCTGGAGAGCTCGCAGGGAAGAAGCTTTCTTT. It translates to CAWRARREEAFF.

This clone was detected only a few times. DNA of the CDR3: TGTGCCTGGAGGTGGGATAAGACCCAGTACTTC. Encoded protein: CAWRWDKTQYF. This chain connects TRBV30 to TRBJ2-5; no reliable D call. Germline V gene sequence: CDR1 GTSNPN, CDR2 SVGIG (reference sequence). V was clipped by 3 bases and J by 6 bases, with 8 bases between them. The CDR3 runs to 11 residues.

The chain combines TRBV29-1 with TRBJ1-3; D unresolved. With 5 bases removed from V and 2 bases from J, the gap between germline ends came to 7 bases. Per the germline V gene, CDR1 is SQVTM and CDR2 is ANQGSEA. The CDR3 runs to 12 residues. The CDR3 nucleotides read TGCAGCGTTCGCCTGCCTGGAAACACCATATATTTT. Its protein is CSVRLPGNTIYF.

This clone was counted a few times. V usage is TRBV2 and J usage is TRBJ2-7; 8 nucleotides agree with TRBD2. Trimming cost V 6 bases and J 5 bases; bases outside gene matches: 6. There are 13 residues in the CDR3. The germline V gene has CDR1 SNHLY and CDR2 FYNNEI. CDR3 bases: TGTGCCAGCAGGATAGCGGGGTTCGACGAGCAGTACTTC. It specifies CASRIAGFDEQYF.

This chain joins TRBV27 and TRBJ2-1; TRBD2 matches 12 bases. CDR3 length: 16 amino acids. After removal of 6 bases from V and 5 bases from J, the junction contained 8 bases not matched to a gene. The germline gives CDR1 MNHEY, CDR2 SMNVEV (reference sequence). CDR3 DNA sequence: TGTGCCAGCAGCCGCTCGACTAGCGGGGGAAACAATGAGCAGTTCTTC. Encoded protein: CASSRSTSGGNNEQFF.

In DNA form, the CDR3 reads TGTGCCAGCAGCCGGGGACTAGCGGGTGCCAACATCCAAGAGACCCAGTACTTC. Translation gives CASSRGLAGANIQETQYF. V and J are TRBV7-9 and TRBJ2-5; 12 nucleotides align to TRBD2. Germline V gene data show CDR1 as SEHNR and CDR2 as FQNEAQ (reference sequence). Unmatched junction bases numbered 11, after V lost 5 bases and J lost 1 base. The CDR3 covers 18 residues.

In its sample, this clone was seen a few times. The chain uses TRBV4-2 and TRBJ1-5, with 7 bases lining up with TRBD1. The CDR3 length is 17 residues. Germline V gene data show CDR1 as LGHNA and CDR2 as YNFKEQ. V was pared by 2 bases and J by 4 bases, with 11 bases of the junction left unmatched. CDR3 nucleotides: TGTGCCAGCAGCCAACAGGGCAGGGGGACACATAATCAGCCCCAGCATTTT. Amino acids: CASSQQGRGTHNQPQHF.